The 25 T cell receptor beta chains reported below all come from one sample, sequenced in a study of T-cell memory formation after mild COVID-19. TCRdb redid the calling of the 5' RACE reads with MiXCR, one entry per CDR3 protein. This table has 470,000 or so distinct CDR3 sequences, around 17% appearing once. The specimen was PBMCs or a T cell subset sorted from them (not recorded which). Receptors originate from a man aged 18 to 30 who had mild COVID-19 (a few samples of this study predate the infection). Cell type and time point are not known.

The chain is built from TRBV5-1 and TRBJ1-1; D not resolved. Trimming removed 0 bases from V and 9 bases from J, with 18 bases in between. Germline CDR1 is SGHRS and CDR2 is YFSETQ. The CDR3 covers 15 residues. The chain's CDR3 is CASSLGSRPLDKAFF. CDR3 nucleotide sequence: TGCGCCAGCAGCTTGGGGAGCAGGCCCCTTGACAAAGCTTTCTTT.

V gene TRBV29-1 combines with J gene TRBJ2-3; D remains unclear. Germline V lookup: CDR1 SQVTM, CDR2 ANQGSEA. V lost 5 bases and J lost 4, with 16 bases in between. The CDR3 has 14 residues. The CDR3 DNA follows: TGCAGCGTTTCGTTCGGCGCGTCTGCAGATACGCAGTATTTT. It is translated as CSVSFGASADTQYF.

CDR3 in DNA: TGCAGTGCTAGAGACGGACAGGGGCCCTCGGGCACCCAGTACTTC. Amino acids: CSARDGQGPSGTQYF. The genes are TRBV20-1 and TRBJ2-5, with TRBD1 matching over 9 bases. Per the germline V gene, CDR1 is DFQATT and CDR2 is SNEGSKA (reference sequence). Trimming took 0 bases from V and 8 from J; bases not matched to a gene: 10. CDR3 length equals 15 residues.

This clonotype was seen a few times. This chain joins TRBV18 and TRBJ1-2; D not certain. Germline-derived CDR1 and CDR2 are KGHSH and LQKENI. CDR3 length: 13 residues. V lost 3 bases to trimming and J lost 4 bases, with 9 bases between them. This CDR3 reads CASSPGELYGYTF. CDR3 DNA sequence: TGTGCCAGCTCACCGGGAGAGCTCTATGGCTACACCTTC.

This clonotype was picked up many times. This chain joins TRBV6-5 and TRBJ2-3, with TRBD2 identical over 12 bases. This CDR3 has 16 residues. V shed 6 bases, J shed 2 bases, and the junction held 6 bases outside the gene matches. Germline assignment: CDR1 MNHEY and CDR2 SVGAGI. CDR3 loop: CASSELAGGNTDTQYF. CDR3 DNA: TGTGCCAGCAGCGAACTAGCGGGGGGAAACACAGATACGCAGTATTTT.

This clonotype was counted only a few times. The V and J genes are TRBV5-1 and TRBJ2-5, with D perhaps matching TRBD1 or TRBD2 (6 bases each). The V gene's germline CDR1 is SGHRS and CDR2 YFSETQ. Trimming pared 4 bases from V and 4 bases from J, leaving 17 bases between. The CDR3 runs to 15 residues. The CDR3 nucleotides read TGCGCCAGCAGCCCGACAGGTGGGGGGCGAGAGACCCAGTACTTC. This sequence encodes CASSPTGGGRETQYF. The full variable domain, completed using reference TRBV5-1 and TRBJ2-5, is KAGVTQTPRYLIKTRGQQVTLSCSPISGHRSVSWYQQTPGQGLQFLFEYFSETQRNKGNFPGRFSGRQFSNSRSEMNVSTLELGDSALYLCASSPTGGGRETQYFGPGTRLLVL.

The sample holds a few counts of this clonotype. CDR3 protein: CASSLVRFGNYGYTF. The CDR3 DNA reads TGCGCCAGCAGCTTGGTCAGGTTTGGGAACTATGGCTACACCTTC. The chain recombines TRBV5-1 with TRBJ1-2; D not certain. The germline V gene encodes CDR1 SGHRS and CDR2 YFSETQ. The CDR3 covers 15 residues. Trimming left V 0 bases short and J 2 bases short, with 11 bases between.

This clonotype came up a few times. The V and J genes are TRBV9 and TRBJ1-5; 7 bases fit TRBD1. This CDR3 is built from 13 residues. The ends lost 3 bases at V and 9 bases at J; junction bases unmatched: 6. CDR1 and CDR2 from the germline V gene are SGDLS and YYNGEE. Written as DNA, the CDR3 is TGTGCCAGCAGCGCAACAGGGGATGGGCCCCAGCATTTT. Translating it yields CASSATGDGPQHF.

The chain carries TRBV19 and TRBJ2-5, with 10 bases identical to TRBD1. The V gene end was trimmed by 5 bases and the J gene end by 5 bases; junction bases not matched to a gene: 8. This CDR3 spans 15 amino acids. Germline V lookup: CDR1 LNHDA, CDR2 SQIVND (reference sequence). In DNA form, the CDR3 reads TGTGCCAGTAGTGAACCCGGGACAGGGGTGGAGACCCAGTACTTC. As protein: CASSEPGTGVETQYF.

This chain links TRBV5-1 with TRBJ2-2; a weak D match, TRBD1 (5 bases). Germline V gene lookup returns CDR1 SGHRS and CDR2 YFSETQ. The V end lost 6 bases, the J end lost 0 bases, and 15 bases lay between the germline ends. This CDR3 has 16 residues. The CDR3 nucleotides are TGCGCCAGCACCCCCCAAGTAGGGGCGAACACCGGGGAGCTGTTTTTT. Residues: CASTPQVGANTGELFF.

The J gene is TRBJ2-2, the V gene TRBV11-2; a possible D gene is TRBD1 (6 bases). V lost 9 bases to trimming and J lost 12 bases, with 23 bases between them. CDR3 length equals 14 residues. Germline CDR1 reads SGHAT; CDR2 reads FQNNGV. The CDR3 spells CASGPLTGPPQLFF. The DNA of the CDR3 is TGTGCCAGTGGACCCCTTACAGGGCCCCCCCAGCTGTTTTTT.

The chain combines TRBV20-1 with TRBJ2-1; D is ambiguous. The CDR3 runs to 12 residues. Trimming pared 5 bases from V and 5 bases from J, leaving 10 bases between. In germline, CDR1 is DFQATT, CDR2 SNEGSKA (reference sequence). Written as DNA, the CDR3 is TGCAGTGCTTCCTTGTCCGACAATGAGCAGTTCTTC. Protein: CSASLSDNEQFF.

The chain links TRBV15 to TRBJ1-4, with D uncertain. This CDR3 has 15 amino acids. V lost 2 bases and J 0 bases, leaving 7 bases between the germline ends. Germline CDR1 reads LNHNV; CDR2 reads YYDKDF (reference sequence). DNA of the CDR3: TGTGCCACCAGCAGAAACAGTGCAACTAATGAAAAACTGTTTTTT. Protein product: CATSRNSATNEKLFF.

The chain uses TRBV7-9 and TRBJ2-7; D possibly corresponds to TRBD1 (6 bases). Germline V gene data show CDR1 as SEHNR and CDR2 as FQNEAQ (reference sequence). The CDR3 is made up of 16 amino acids. V was cut by 4 bases and J by 2 bases, with 18 bases left in between. The CDR3, as DNA: TGTGCCAGCAGCTCTCCCTTAGGGGGTATGACCTACGAGCAGTACTTC. Translating it yields CASSSPLGGMTYEQYF.

This clonotype has only a few counts. This chain links TRBV12-3 or TRBV12-4 with TRBJ1-2, with TRBD1 matching 11 bases. Trimming cost V 6 bases and J 7 bases; bases outside gene matches: 7. The CDR3 is 14 amino acids. CDR3 in amino acids: CASSRGTGGIGYTF. The CDR3 DNA is TGTGCCAGCAGCCGCGGGACAGGGGGTATTGGCTACACCTTC.

The chain recombines TRBV7-6 with TRBJ2-1, with TRBD1 as a possible D gene (5 bases). CDR1 is SGHVS, CDR2 FNYEAQ, per germline. Trimming took off 3 bases at V and 4 bases at J, with 16 bases between the two ends. The CDR3 spans 16 residues. The CDR3 DNA sequence: TGTGCCAGCAGCTTGGGTTTAGGGGCAGTTTACAATGAGCAGTTCTTC. The encoded protein is CASSLGLGAVYNEQFF.

The V and J genes are TRBV7-2 and TRBJ1-5; unclear D gene. This CDR3 has 14 residues. The V gene's germline CDR1 is SGHTA and CDR2 FQGNSA. V gave up 0 bases and J gave up 5 bases, with 8 bases separating them. CDR3 loop: CASSLASHDQPQHF. CDR3 DNA: TGTGCCAGCAGCTTAGCTAGTCACGATCAGCCCCAGCATTTT.

This clonotype was counted a few times. V is TRBV4-3 and J is TRBJ2-1; TRBD2 aligns across 9 bases. The germline CDR1 and CDR2 sequences are LGHNA and YSLEER. With 6 bases clipped from V and 1 base from J, the junction kept 7 bases outside the gene matches. This CDR3 has 16 residues. DNA of the CDR3: TGCGCCAGCAGTTCGGGAGCGGGGGGTTCCTACAATGAGCAGTTCTTC. Translating it yields CASSSGAGGSYNEQFF.

The table lists this clonotype with a few counts. The J gene is TRBJ2-3, the V gene TRBV29-1, with D unresolved. Germline-derived CDR1 and CDR2 are SQVTM and ANQGSEA. With 6 bases removed from V and 4 bases from J, the gap between germline ends came to 14 bases. CDR3 size: 13 residues. This chain's CDR3 is CSVSEFEADTQYF. The CDR3, as DNA: TGCAGCGTCTCTGAGTTTGAGGCAGATACGCAGTATTTT.

This clonotype has more than one count but fewer than ten. This sequence joins TRBV29-1 and TRBJ2-3; TRBD1 or TRBD2 may be the D gene (6 bases each). This CDR3 is 13 amino acids long. Trimming shortened V by 4 bases and J by 5 bases, and 13 bases separated the two germline ends. The germline V gene has CDR1 SQVTM and CDR2 ANQGSEA. CDR3 sequence reads: CSVVGGRKDTQYF. Written as DNA, the CDR3 is TGCAGCGTTGTTGGGGGGCGAAAAGATACGCAGTATTTT.

The chain couples TRBV6-6 to TRBJ1-1; no clear D. In germline, CDR1 is MNHNY, CDR2 SVGAGI (reference sequence). V lost 7 bases, J lost 4 bases, and 13 bases lay in between. CDR3 length: 13 amino acids. The CDR3 is CASTLYEGTEAFF. In DNA, the CDR3 is TGTGCCAGCACTTTATATGAGGGCACTGAAGCTTTCTTT.

This clonotype has only a few counts. This chain links TRBV29-1 with TRBJ1-4; D might be TRBD1 (5 bases). This CDR3 has 13 residues. Trimming took 8 bases from V and 9 from J, leaving 19 bases between them. CDR1 and CDR2 from the germline V gene are SQVTM and ANQGSEA. In DNA form, the CDR3 reads TGCAGCTTCTTGAAGAGACAGAAGAAAAAACTGTTTTTT. Translating it yields CSFLKRQKKKLFF.

This clonotype came up a few times. The rearrangement links TRBV7-3 to TRBJ2-1, with 7 bases that match TRBD1. The CDR3 extends over 17 amino acids. Per germline, CDR1 SGHTA and CDR2 FQGTGA. With V trimmed by 3 bases and J by 0 bases, 8 bases remained unmatched. For the CDR3, the DNA is TGTGCCAGCAGCTTCCGACCGACAGGGAGCTCCTACAATGAGCAGTTCTTC. Residues: CASSFRPTGSSYNEQFF.

The V call is TRBV11-2, the J call TRBJ2-7; D might be TRBD1 (6 bases). Germline assignment: CDR1 SGHAT and CDR2 FQNNGV. V was trimmed by 6 bases and J by 3 bases, leaving 15 bases between them. CDR3 length: 14 residues. In nucleotides, the CDR3 is TGTGCCAGCAGGGGAAGACAGGCTGACTACGAGCAGTACTTC. This translates into CASRGRQADYEQYF.

The V gene is TRBV11-2, the J gene TRBJ1-1; unclear D gene. The CDR3 has 14 residues. CDR1 SGHAT and CDR2 FQNNGV come from the germline V gene. Trimming shortened V by 7 bases and J by 0 bases, and 12 bases separated the two germline ends. The CDR3 here is CASTDAALNTEAFF. The CDR3 bases are TGTGCCAGCACCGACGCGGCGTTGAACACTGAAGCTTTCTTT.